What follows is one T cell receptor beta chain and its context. This sample was taken from a study of control samples from healthy donors and cancer patients. CDR1 and CDR2 (germline): SGHTA, FQGTGA. CDR3 length: 16 residues. V lost 5 bases, J lost 2 bases, and 16 bases lay in between. Data came from immunoSEQ multiplex PCR; TCRdb stores just in-frame clones and leaves some out. Counted here are about 120,000 clones, over 75% occurring once; the ten biggest clones make up roughly 2.8%. The chain uses TRBV7-3 and TRBJ2-1; tentatively, D is TRBD2 (6 bases). Material for sequencing was blood. This sequence was found in a man aged 60 to 75 in good health. The CDR3 nucleotides read TGTGCCAGCAGCCCAATGGCGGGAAGGACCTACAATGAGCAGTTCTTC. Translated: CASSPMAGRTYNEQFF.